The clone carrying this T cell receptor beta chain was counted many times. Its target is not known. CDR3 length: 14 amino acids. Germline loops: CDR1 SEHNR, CDR2 FQNEAQ (reference sequence). V lost 9 bases, J lost 0 bases, and 14 bases lay in between. This specimen belongs to a study of metastatic and nonmetastatic thyroid tumors. Study details: The comparison covered peripheral blood and tumor or nodule tissue in malignant and benign thyroid patients.

Study-level results: Patients with malignant thyroid tumors reportedly had significantly higher TCR beta diversity than those with benign nodules, in blood and tumor.

TCRdb reassembled clones from the PCR reads with MiXCR. This sample has some 10,000 clones, with roughly 12% found just once. Thyroid surgery was performed in patients who had received no treatment beforehand. This chain connects TRBV7-9 to TRBJ1-2, with D possibly matching TRBD1 (5 bases). The clonotype originates from a female donor with papillary thyroid cancer or a benign thyroid nodule (not recorded which). Some clones in this sample may be carry-over from other donors' samples. Sequencing was done on a sample of blood. CDR3 protein: CASREGNPNYGYTF. The CDR3 region has the DNA TGTGCCAGTAGGGAGGGGAACCCTAACTATGGCTACACCTTC.